The rows below give T cell receptor beta chains drawn from one sample of a study of blood T cells in healthy people across ages. TCRdb reprocessed the 5' RACE reads via MiXCR and lists one record per CDR3 protein. The table lists 1.2 million to 1.5 million distinct CDR3 sequences, around 59% of them singletons. The sample was blood. The receptor source for this set is a man between 18 and 29 years old in good health. Both conserved end residues are part of each CDR3. A D gene is named only where the DNA matches it firmly. Not every row has a clone size; where given, it reads once, few, many or a size class.

v_gene	abundance	j_gene	d_gene	CDR3aa	CDR3nt
TRBV12-3/TRBV12-4	NA	TRBJ2-2	NA	CASGLETTGELFF	TGTGCCAGCGGTTTAGAAACGACCGGGGAGCTGTTTTTT
TRBV5-1	few	TRBJ1-6	TRBD1	CASSPGQGLYSPLHF	TGCGCCAGCAGCCCGGGACAGGGACTTTATTCACCCCTCCACTTT
TRBV4-1	NA	TRBJ1-2	NA	CASSQEAEDYGYTF	TGCGCCAGCAGCCAAGAGGCAGAGGACTATGGCTACACCTTC
TRBV6-1	few	TRBJ2-3	NA	CASRRSGNTDTQYF	TGTGCCAGCAGAAGGTCCGGCAACACAGATACGCAGTATTTT
TRBV5-1	NA	TRBJ1-5	TRBD1	CASSLGTGTQPQHF	TGCGCCAGCAGCTTGGGGACAGGGACCCAGCCCCAGCATTTT
TRBV6-5	few	TRBJ2-1	NA	CASSLRRSYNEQFF	TGTGCCAGCAGTTTACGCAGGAGCTACAATGAGCAGTTCTTC
TRBV4-1	NA	TRBJ2-6	TRBD1	CASSHLRDRLSSGANVLTF	TGCGCCAGCAGCCACCTCCGGGACAGGCTTAGCTCTGGGGCCAACGTCCTGACTTTC
TRBV3-1	NA	TRBJ2-7	TRBD1	CASSQGRDRGPYEQYF	TGTGCCAGCAGCCAAGGCCGGGACAGGGGTCCCTACGAGCAGTACTTC
TRBV7-9	NA	TRBJ1-5	NA	CASSLESGIQPQHF	TGTGCCAGCAGCTTAGAGTCAGGGATCCAGCCCCAGCATTTT
TRBV20-1	once	TRBJ2-5	NA	CSLRDGTYQETQYF	TGCAGTCTAAGGGACGGGACGTACCAAGAGACCCAGTACTTC
TRBV20-1	NA	TRBJ2-1	NA	CSAREGGGGTMDEQFF	TGCAGTGCTAGAGAGGGGGGGGGCGGGACCATGGATGAGCAGTTCTTC